The next 24 T cell receptor beta chains were all read from a single sample in a study of T-cell memory formation after mild COVID-19. Via MiXCR, TCRdb re-called the 5' RACE reads, giving one row per CDR3 protein. Altogether more than 300,000 distinct CDR3 sequences are present, 12% to 15% being singletons, with the ten largest covering about 24%. The sample comprised PBMCs or a T cell subset sorted from them (not recorded which). The receptors here all came from a man aged 18 to 30 who had mild COVID-19 (a few samples of this study predate the infection). Cell type and time point are not known.

The chain joins TRBV28 to TRBJ2-7; D is perhaps TRBD1 or TRBD2 (5 bases each). V was cut by 2 bases and J by 3 bases, with 11 bases left in between. The length of the CDR3 is 14 residues. The germline V gene has CDR1 MDHEN and CDR2 SYDVKM. The CDR3 sequence: CASSLRGAVYEQYV. CDR3 nucleotide sequence: TGTGCCAGCAGTTTACGAGGGGCGGTCTACGAGCAGTACGTC.

This chain uses TRBV11-2 with TRBJ2-2, with a tentative D call TRBD2 (6 bases). V gave up 2 bases and J gave up 4 bases, with 23 bases separating them. The germline V gene encodes CDR1 SGHAT and CDR2 FQNNGV. The CDR3 sequence is 19 residues long. This CDR3 reads CASSLLSPDWHGGTGELFF. CDR3 coding DNA: TGTGCCAGCAGCTTACTCTCGCCGGACTGGCACGGGGGCACCGGGGAGCTGTTTTTT.

CDR3 sequence: CASSYSEGHWHQPQHF. DNA of the CDR3: TGTGCCAGCAGTTACTCCGAGGGACATTGGCATCAGCCCCAGCATTTT. The chain carries TRBV6-2 or TRBV6-3 and TRBJ1-5, with D perhaps TRBD1 (6 bases). The CDR3 length is 16 residues. The germline V gene encodes CDR1 MNHEY and CDR2 SVGEGT. Trimming took 0 bases from V and 5 from J, leaving 14 bases between them.

This clonotype was observed a few times. This chain uses TRBV14 with TRBJ2-1; D is perhaps TRBD1 (6 bases). The germline CDR1 and CDR2 sequences are SGHDN and FVKESK. With 0 bases removed from V and 3 bases from J, the gap between germline ends came to 12 bases. This CDR3 has 16 residues. CDR3 DNA sequence: TGTGCCAGCAGCCAAGATTGGCAGGGGCTCTACAATGAGCAGTTCTTC. This sequence encodes CASSQDWQGLYNEQFF.

The chain couples TRBV4-3 to TRBJ2-2; no clear D. CDR3 length: 15 amino acids. The germline V gene encodes CDR1 LGHNA and CDR2 YSLEER. Trimming cost V 0 bases and J 1 base, with 6 bases left between them. The CDR3 DNA sequence: TGCGCCAGCAGCCAAGATCTCCTGAACACCGGGGAGCTGTTTTTT. It is translated as CASSQDLLNTGELFF.

This clonotype was seen more than once but under ten times. V is TRBV6-5 and J is TRBJ2-3; weak D call: TRBD2 (7 bases). Per germline, CDR1 MNHEY and CDR2 SVGAGI. V dropped 4 bases and J dropped 1 base, with 9 bases sitting between them. The CDR3 has 14 amino acids. CDR3 loop: CASSWRGRTDTQYF. The CDR3 DNA sequence: TGTGCCAGCAGTTGGCGGGGGCGCACAGATACGCAGTATTTT.

This clonotype was counted a few times. The chain employs TRBV4-2 and TRBJ2-4, with D perhaps TRBD2 (6 bases). In germline, CDR1 is LGHNA, CDR2 YNFKEQ. V was clipped by 1 base and J by 8 bases, with 9 bases between them. The CDR3 covers 13 residues. The CDR3 sequence is CASSQGGGDIQYF. CDR3 nucleotide sequence: TGTGCCAGCAGCCAAGGGGGCGGGGACATTCAGTACTTC.

This chain uses TRBV6-2 or TRBV6-3 with TRBJ1-1; no clear D gene. Germline CDR1 and CDR2: MNHEY and SVGEGT. The ends were cut back, 3 bases at V and 2 bases at J, with 7 bases in the middle. The CDR3 loop spans 13 amino acids. The CDR3 coding sequence is TGTGCCAGCAGTTATGAGGGTAACACTGAAGCTTTCTTT. This gives the protein CASSYEGNTEAFF.

This clonotype was picked up many times. The rearrangement joins TRBV5-1 to TRBJ2-5, with TRBD1 as a possible D gene (6 bases). The CDR3 is 14 amino acids. Trimming pared 2 bases from V and 2 bases from J, leaving 10 bases between. Germline CDR1 reads SGHRS; CDR2 reads YFSETQ. In DNA, the CDR3 is TGCGCCAGCAGCTTATACAGGGCACAAGAGACCCAGTACTTC. It encodes CASSLYRAQETQYF.

This chain uses TRBV7-9 with TRBJ1-2; D unclear. The CDR3 spans 15 residues. V lost 1 base, J lost 5 bases, and 14 bases lay in between. Germline V gives CDR1 SEHNR, CDR2 FQNEAQ (reference sequence). Here the CDR3 DNA reads TGTGCCAGCAGCTTAGGTGCGGCAGGAGCTTATGGCTACACCTTC. Translated, it gives CASSLGAAGAYGYTF.

This clonotype was counted only a few times. The chain uses TRBV7-2 and TRBJ1-2; 8 bases agree with TRBD1. Losses at the gene ends were 5 bases for V and 1 base for J; bases not matched to a gene: 6. The CDR3 runs 15 residues. Germline assignment: CDR1 SGHTA and CDR2 FQGNSA. CDR3 nucleotide sequence: TGTGCCAGCAGCCCCGACAGGGGATTTAACTATGGCTACACCTTC. It yields the protein CASSPDRGFNYGYTF.

This clonotype was seen a single time. This chain joins TRBV2 and TRBJ1-5; maybe TRBD1 (5 bases). Germline loops: CDR1 SNHLY, CDR2 FYNNEI. The CDR3 has 14 amino acids. Trimming left V 6 bases short and J 5 bases short, with 14 bases between. In nucleotides, the CDR3 is TGTGCCAGCAGCTCTGCAGGGATAGATCAGCCCCAGCATTTT. Protein product: CASSSAGIDQPQHF.

This clonotype was seen a handful of times. The chain is built from TRBV7-2 and TRBJ2-5, with TRBD1 as a possible D gene (5 bases). Germline V gene data show CDR1 as SGHTA and CDR2 as FQGNSA. The V gene lost 1 base and the J gene lost 10 bases, with 13 bases spanning the gap. The CDR3 is 13 residues long. Here the CDR3 DNA reads TGTGCCAGCAGCTTAGTGGGGCAGCAGGACCAGTACTTC. It is translated as CASSLVGQQDQYF. The entire variable domain, with the rest obtained from reference TRBV7-2 and TRBJ2-5, is as follows: GAGVSQSPSNKVTEKGKDVELRCDPISGHTALYWYRQSLGQGLEFLIYFQGNSAPDKSGLPSDRFSAERTGGSVSTLTIQRTQQEDSAVYLCASSLVGQQDQYFGPGTRLLVL.

This clonotype was found a few times. The chain uses TRBV12-3 or TRBV12-4 and TRBJ2-7, with D maybe TRBD2 (6 bases). The CDR3 extends over 12 amino acids. V was cut by 0 bases and J by 8 bases, with 8 bases left in between. CDR3 nucleotide sequence: TGTGCCAGCAGTTTAGCCCTAGCGCAGCAGTACTTC. This codes for CASSLALAQQYF.

The chain has TRBV6-2 or TRBV6-3 and TRBJ2-6, with 10 bases identical to TRBD1. Unmatched junction bases numbered 10, after V lost 3 bases and J lost 5 bases. Germline CDR1 MNHEY, CDR2 SVGEGT. The CDR3 is made up of 18 amino acids. The CDR3 DNA sequence: TGTGCCAGCAGTTATCGTTGGACAGGGGGAACCTGGGCCAACGTCCTGACTTTC. Translated, it gives CASSYRWTGGTWANVLTF.

This clonotype occurred a few times. The chain is built from TRBV4-3 and TRBJ1-6; 7 nucleotides match TRBD1. Looked up from germline, CDR1 is LGHNA and CDR2 is YSLEER. This CDR3 is 13 amino acids long. The V gene end was trimmed by 5 bases and the J gene end by 11 bases; junction bases not matched to a gene: 6. The CDR3 loop is CASSADRVPPLHF. CDR3 in DNA: TGCGCCAGCAGCGCAGACAGGGTACCACCCCTCCACTTT.

This clonotype was recorded many times. This chain uses TRBV4-3 with TRBJ2-1; TRBD2 matches at 9 bases. V dropped 0 bases and J dropped 3; count of bases not matched to a gene: 3. Germline CDR1 is LGHNA and CDR2 is YSLEER. This CDR3 has 16 residues. CDR3 residues: CASSQDGAGGYNEQFF. The CDR3, as DNA: TGCGCCAGCAGCCAAGACGGAGCGGGGGGCTACAATGAGCAGTTCTTC.

This clonotype was recorded a few times. The genes are TRBV10-3 and TRBJ2-1; either TRBD1 or TRBD2 may supply D (5 bases each). The CDR3 length is 15 residues. Germline CDR1 reads ENHRY; CDR2 reads SYGVKD. V was shortened by 2 bases and J by 1 base, with 9 bases between the two germline ends. The DNA for the CDR3 is TGTGCCATCAGTGAGGTAGGGGAGTCCTACAATGAGCAGTTCTTC. Encoded protein: CAISEVGESYNEQFF.

The rearrangement joins TRBV15 to TRBJ1-1; D gene uncertain. The germline V and J ends were trimmed by 5 bases and 3 bases, with 13 bases remaining between them. CDR1 and CDR2 from the germline V gene are LNHNV and YYDKDF (reference sequence). The CDR3 loop spans 14 amino acids. The CDR3 protein is CATSRSGDYTEAFF. The CDR3 nucleotides read TGTGCCACCAGCCGCTCTGGGGATTACACTGAAGCTTTCTTT.

This chain links TRBV19 with TRBJ1-1; D not resolved. Trimming removed 9 bases from V and 1 base from J, with 21 bases in between. The CDR3 runs 16 residues. Germline V lookup: CDR1 LNHDA, CDR2 SQIVND (reference sequence). The CDR3 spells CASRPSDAQANTEAFF. In DNA, the CDR3 is TGTGCCAGCCGTCCTAGCGACGCTCAAGCGAACACTGAAGCTTTCTTT.

The rearrangement joins TRBV6-1 to TRBJ1-5, with D possibly TRBD1 on 6 matching bases. Trimming took off 7 bases at V and 8 bases at J, with 15 bases between the two ends. Germline CDR1 and CDR2: MNHNS and SASEGT. This CDR3 is 13 amino acids long. CDR3 nucleotide sequence: TGTGCCAGCACCGAGGGGGGCGGGGAGCCCCAGCATTTT. The encoded protein is CASTEGGGEPQHF.

The rearrangement joins TRBV12-3 or TRBV12-4 to TRBJ2-5, with 11 bases aligning to TRBD1. Trimming took 5 bases from V and 2 from J; bases not matched to a gene: 4. CDR3 length: 15 residues. The CDR3 protein is CASSPGDRGQETQYF. The CDR3 DNA sequence: TGTGCCAGCAGTCCTGGGGACAGGGGGCAAGAGACCCAGTACTTC.

This rearrangement joins TRBV20-1 to TRBJ2-7; a possible D gene is TRBD1 (7 bases). This CDR3 comprises 14 residues. Germline assignment: CDR1 DFQATT and CDR2 SNEGSKA (reference sequence). Trimming stripped 5 bases from V and 4 bases from J, with 18 bases between. The CDR3 loop reads CSALAGGQRYEQYF. The CDR3 nucleotides are TGCAGTGCTCTCGCCGGGGGACAGAGGTACGAGCAGTACTTC.

This sequence joins TRBV27 and TRBJ1-1, with a possible D match to TRBD1 (5 bases). Trimming removed 10 bases from V and 5 bases from J, with 20 bases in between. This CDR3 has 14 amino acids. The germline V gene has CDR1 MNHEY and CDR2 SMNVEV (reference sequence). CDR3 DNA: TGTGCCATCGACCCCCGGGGGAGAGGGACTGAAGCTTTCTTT. It specifies CAIDPRGRGTEAFF.